Described below is a single TCR beta chain sequence and its context. Antigen: not known. TCRdb's copy holds only in-frame clones and misses some; the assay was immunoSEQ multiplex PCR. Here the sample spans 57,000 or so clones, around 85% being singletons. Per the germline V gene, CDR1 is MGHDK and CDR2 is SYGVNS. This CDR3 comprises 13 residues. Trimming took 6 bases from V and 6 from J, leaving 12 bases between them. This sample was included in a study of OX40 agonist ivuxolimab in advanced cancers. Study-wide findings and caveats: Circulating CD4+ and CD8+ T cells showed clonal expansion by week 6 at 0.1 to 3.0 mg/kg.

This sample comprised CD4+ or CD8+ T cells sorted from blood, obtained in a trial of the OX40 agonist ivuxolimab. The TCR originated in an adult with an advanced solid tumor such as melanoma, head and neck, liver or kidney cancer. The J gene is TRBJ2-1, the V gene TRBV25-1; D perhaps matches TRBD2 (5 bases). CDR3 sequence: CASRGKEGNEQFF. CDR3 bases: TGTGCCAGCAGGGGGAAAGAGGGCAATGAGCAGTTCTTC.